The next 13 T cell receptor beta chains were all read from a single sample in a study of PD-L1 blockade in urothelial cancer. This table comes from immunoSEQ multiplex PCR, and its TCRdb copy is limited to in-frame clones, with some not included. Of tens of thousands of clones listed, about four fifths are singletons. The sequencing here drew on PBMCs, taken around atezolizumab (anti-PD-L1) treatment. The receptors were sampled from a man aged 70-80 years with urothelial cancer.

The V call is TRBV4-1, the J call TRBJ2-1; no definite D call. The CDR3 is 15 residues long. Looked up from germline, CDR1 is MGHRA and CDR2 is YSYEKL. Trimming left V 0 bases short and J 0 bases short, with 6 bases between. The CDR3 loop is CASSQEESSYNEQFF. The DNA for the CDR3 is TGCGCCAGCAGCCAAGAAGAGAGCTCCTACAATGAGCAGTTCTTC.

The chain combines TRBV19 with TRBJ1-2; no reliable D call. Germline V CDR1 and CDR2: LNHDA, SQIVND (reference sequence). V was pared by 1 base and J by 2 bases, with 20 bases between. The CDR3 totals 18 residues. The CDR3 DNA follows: TGTGCCAGTAGTATAGGTGCCGGGGTCGGGAATCTCAACTATGGCTACACCTTC. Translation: CASSIGAGVGNLNYGYTF.

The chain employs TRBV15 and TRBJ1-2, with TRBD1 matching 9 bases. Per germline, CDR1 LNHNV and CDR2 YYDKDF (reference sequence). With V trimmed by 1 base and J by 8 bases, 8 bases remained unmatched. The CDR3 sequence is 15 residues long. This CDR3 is CATSRGQQGAEGYTF. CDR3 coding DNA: TGTGCCACCAGCAGAGGCCAACAGGGGGCAGAAGGCTACACCTTC.

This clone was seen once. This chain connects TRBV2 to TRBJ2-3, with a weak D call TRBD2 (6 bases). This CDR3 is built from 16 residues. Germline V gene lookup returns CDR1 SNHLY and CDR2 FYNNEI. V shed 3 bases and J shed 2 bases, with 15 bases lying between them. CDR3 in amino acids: CASSEEGGTTTDTQYF. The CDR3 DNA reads TGTGCCAGCAGTGAGGAGGGCGGCACGACCACAGATACGCAGTATTTT. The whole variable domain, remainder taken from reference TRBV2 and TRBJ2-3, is EPEVTQTPSHQVTQMGQEVILRCVPISNHLYFYWYRQILGQKVEFLVSFYNNEISEKSEIFDDQFSVERPDGSNFTLKIRSTKLEDSAMYFCASSEEGGTTTDTQYFGPGTRLTVL.

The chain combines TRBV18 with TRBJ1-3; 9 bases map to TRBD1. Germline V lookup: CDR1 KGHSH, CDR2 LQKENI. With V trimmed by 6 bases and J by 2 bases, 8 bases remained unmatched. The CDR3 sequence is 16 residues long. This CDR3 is CASSPDRGEPGNTIYF. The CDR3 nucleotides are TGTGCCAGCTCCCCGGACAGGGGAGAACCTGGAAACACCATATATTTT.

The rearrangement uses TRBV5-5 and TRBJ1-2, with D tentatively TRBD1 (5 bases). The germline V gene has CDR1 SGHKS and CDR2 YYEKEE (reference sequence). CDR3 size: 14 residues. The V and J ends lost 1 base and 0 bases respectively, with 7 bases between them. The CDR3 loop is CASSLWDSNYGYTF. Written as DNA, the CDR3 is TGTGCCAGCAGCTTGTGGGACTCTAACTATGGCTACACCTTC.

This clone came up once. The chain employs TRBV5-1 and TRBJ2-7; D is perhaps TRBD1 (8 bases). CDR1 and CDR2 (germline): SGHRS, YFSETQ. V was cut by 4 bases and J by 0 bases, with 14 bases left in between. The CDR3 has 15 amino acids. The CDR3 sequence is CASSLQGGTSYEQYF. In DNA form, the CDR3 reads TGCGCCAGCAGCCTACAGGGGGGGACCTCCTACGAGCAGTACTTC.

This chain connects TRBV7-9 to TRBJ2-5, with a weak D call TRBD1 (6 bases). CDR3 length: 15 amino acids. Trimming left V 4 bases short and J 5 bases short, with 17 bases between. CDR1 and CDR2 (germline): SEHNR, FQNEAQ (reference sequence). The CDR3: CASSSRTDSGETQYF. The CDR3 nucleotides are TGTGCCAGCAGCTCTAGGACAGACTCCGGGGAGACCCAGTACTTC.

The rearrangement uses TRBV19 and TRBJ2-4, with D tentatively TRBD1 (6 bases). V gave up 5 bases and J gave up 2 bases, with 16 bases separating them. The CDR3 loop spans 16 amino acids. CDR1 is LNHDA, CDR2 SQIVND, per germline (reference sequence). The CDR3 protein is CASSSGRTESKNIQYF. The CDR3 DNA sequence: TGTGCCAGTAGTTCCGGGCGGACAGAATCCAAAAACATTCAGTACTTC.

The CDR3 sequence: CASSQPGTSGRGYEQYF. The CDR3, as DNA: TGTGCCAGCAGCCAACCCGGGACTAGCGGGAGGGGGTACGAGCAGTACTTC. The V gene is TRBV14, the J gene TRBJ2-7; 16 bases align to TRBD2. The V segment lost 2 bases and the J segment 4 bases; nucleotides outside the gene matches: 5. Germline assignment: CDR1 SGHDN and CDR2 FVKESK. The CDR3 covers 17 residues.

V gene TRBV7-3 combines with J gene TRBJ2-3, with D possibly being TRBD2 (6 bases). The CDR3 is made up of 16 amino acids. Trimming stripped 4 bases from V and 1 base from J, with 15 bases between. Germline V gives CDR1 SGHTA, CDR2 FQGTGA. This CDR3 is CASSSTGSLGTDTQYF. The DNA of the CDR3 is TGTGCCAGCAGCTCCACCGGGAGCCTGGGCACAGATACGCAGTATTTT. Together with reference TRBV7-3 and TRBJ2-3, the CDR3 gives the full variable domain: GAGVSQTPSNKVTEKGKYVELRCDPISGHTALYWYRQSLGQGPEFLIYFQGTGAADDSGLPNDRFFAVRPEGSVSTLKIQRTERGDSAVYLCASSSTGSLGTDTQYFGPGTRLTVL.

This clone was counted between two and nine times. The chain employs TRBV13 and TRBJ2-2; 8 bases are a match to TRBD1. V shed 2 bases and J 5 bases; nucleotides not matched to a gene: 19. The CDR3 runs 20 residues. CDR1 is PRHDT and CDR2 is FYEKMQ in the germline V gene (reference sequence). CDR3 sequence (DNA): TGTGCCAGCAGCTTATTAGGTAGACAGGGGATGCAATCAAAAACCGGGGAGCTGTTTTTT. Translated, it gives CASSLLGRQGMQSKTGELFF.

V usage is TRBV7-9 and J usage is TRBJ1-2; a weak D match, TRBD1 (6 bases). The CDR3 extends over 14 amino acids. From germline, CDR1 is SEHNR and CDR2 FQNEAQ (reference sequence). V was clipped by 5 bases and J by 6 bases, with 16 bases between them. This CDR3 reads CASSLDSRWDGYTF. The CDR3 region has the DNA TGTGCCAGCAGCCTGGACAGTCGGTGGGATGGCTACACCTTC. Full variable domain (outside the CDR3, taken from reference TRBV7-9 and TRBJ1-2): DTGVSQNPRHKITKRGQNVTFRCDPISEHNRLYWYRQTLGQGPEFLTYFQNEAQLEKSRLLSDRFSAERPKGSFSTLEIQRTEQGDSAMYLCASSLDSRWDGYTFGSGTRLTVV.